Listed here are 9 T cell receptor beta chains from one sample, sequenced in a study of vaccination and CD4 T cells after COVID-19. Treatment meaning: approximately 11-day PBMC culture with coronavirus spike peptide pools or control peptides (ViraFEST assay). The unexposed donor provided CD4+ T cells, which were taken before the COVID-19 pandemic (2011-2018). Sequencing of DNA taken from cultured CD4+ T cells relied on the Oncomine TCR Beta short-read assay. Cultures of CD4+ T cells served as the source for extracting genomic DNA. TCRdb used MiXCR to reprocess the PCR reads, holding one entry per CDR3 protein. The sample gives approximately 9,700 distinct CDR3 sequences, about 35% of which show up once; roughly 7.7% is in the top ten. Which antigens these TCRs recognize remains unknown. The specimen sequenced was CD4+ T cells from blood, cultured in vitro. The receptors were sampled from a human donor in good health.

The chain has TRBV20-1 and TRBJ2-2; D is possibly TRBD1 (5 bases). The CDR3 is 13 residues long. Germline V lookup: CDR1 DFQATT, CDR2 SNEGSKA (reference sequence). Trimming pared 2 bases from V and 6 bases from J, leaving 10 bases between. CDR3 in DNA: TGCAGTGCTAGATGGGGCAGGGCCGGGGAGCTGTTTTTT. This translates into CSARWGRAGELFF.

The V gene is TRBV11-2, the J gene TRBJ2-5; 7 bases are shared with TRBD2. The CDR3 runs 15 residues. With 3 bases clipped from V and 4 bases from J, the junction kept 8 bases outside the gene matches. Germline V gene data show CDR1 as SGHAT and CDR2 as FQNNGV. CDR3 nucleotides: TGTGCCAGCAGCTTCGGGACTACCACCCCAGAGACCCAGTACTTC. It specifies CASSFGTTTPETQYF.

Remarks on this clonotype: A much larger clone lies a single base off, so this may be a read error. V and J are TRBV7-9 and TRBJ1-6; no clear D gene. CDR3 length equals 14 residues. From germline, CDR1 is SEHNR and CDR2 FQNEAQ (reference sequence). Between the trimmed V and J ends, which lost 2 bases and 4 bases, there was a span of 6 bases. The chain's CDR3 is CASSLKQYNSPLHF. The DNA for the CDR3 is TGTGCCAGCAGCTTAAAACAGTATAATTCACCCCTCCACTTT.

The V gene is TRBV27, the J gene TRBJ2-1; TRBD2 matches at 8 bases. CDR1 MNHEY and CDR2 SMNVEV come from the germline V gene (reference sequence). This CDR3 is built from 15 residues. J was trimmed by 5 bases and V by 6 bases; bases with no gene match: 9. The CDR3 DNA reads as TGTGCCAGCAGCCCACTAGCGGTGGGGGACAATGAGCAGTTCTTC. It yields the protein CASSPLAVGDNEQFF.

This chain connects TRBV6-1 to TRBJ2-5; D is perhaps TRBD1 (6 bases). CDR1 is MNHNS, CDR2 SASEGT, per germline. The germline V and J ends were trimmed by 6 bases and 0 bases, with 11 bases remaining between them. This CDR3 is 14 amino acids long. Written as DNA, the CDR3 is TGTGCCAGCAGCGGACAGCTATACCAAGAGACCCAGTACTTC. Amino acids: CASSGQLYQETQYF.

The chain recombines TRBV7-3 with TRBJ1-1; D gene unclear. Trimming stripped 4 bases from V and 2 bases from J, with 8 bases between. Germline CDR1 is SGHTA and CDR2 is FQGTGA. This CDR3 has 13 residues. Here the CDR3 DNA reads TGTGCCAGCAGCTCTCCGGGCAACACTGAAGCTTTCTTT. As protein: CASSSPGNTEAFF.

The chain couples TRBV4-2 to TRBJ1-1; D gene ambiguous. The germline V gene has CDR1 LGHNA and CDR2 YNFKEQ. CDR3 length: 14 residues. V was cut by 0 bases and J by 6 bases, with 11 bases left in between. CDR3: CASSQDSSRAEAFF. The DNA for the CDR3 is TGTGCCAGCAGCCAAGACTCCAGTCGTGCTGAAGCTTTCTTT.

By sample share, this clonotype is medium-sized (0.01 to 0.1%). The J gene is TRBJ1-5, the V gene TRBV7-2; D unclear. This CDR3 has 13 amino acids. The V end lost 2 bases, the J end lost 6 bases, and 8 bases lay between the germline ends. CDR1 and CDR2 from the germline V gene are SGHTA and FQGNSA. CDR3 sequence reads: CASSLSLLQPQHF. CDR3 nucleotides: TGTGCCAGCAGCTTAAGCCTTCTTCAGCCCCAGCATTTT. Complete variable domain (other parts from reference TRBV7-2 and TRBJ1-5): GAGVSQSPSNKVTEKGKDVELRCDPISGHTALYWYRQSLGQGLEFLIYFQGNSAPDKSGLPSDRFSAERTGGSVSTLTIQRTQQEDSAVYLCASSLSLLQPQHFGDGTRLSIL.

A few counts support this clonotype. The chain couples TRBV20-1 to TRBJ1-1; possibly TRBD1 for D (5 bases). The CDR3 runs to 15 residues. The germline gives CDR1 DFQATT, CDR2 SNEGSKA (reference sequence). V lost 0 bases and J lost 1, with 12 bases in between. CDR3 amino acids: CSARDRRGTNTEAFF. CDR3 in DNA: TGCAGTGCTAGAGATAGGCGGGGCACGAACACTGAAGCTTTCTTT.